These 7 T cell receptor beta chains share one sample of origin, sequenced in a study of shared clonotypes between healthy human individuals. This table comes from immunoSEQ multiplex PCR, and its TCRdb copy is limited to in-frame clones, with some not included. The top ten clones hold roughly 22% of a sample with hundreds of thousands of clones, about 91% of them seen once. CD45RO negativity and positive selection for CCR7 defined naive CD8 cells, a population that excluded terminally differentiated effector memory CD45RA+ cells. Sequenced sample: naive CD8+ T cells sorted from blood. The source of these receptors is a man aged 25-40 years in good health.

This clone was observed a single time. This chain joins TRBV10-3 and TRBJ2-2; 7 bases line up with TRBD1. Losses at the gene ends were 0 bases for V and 5 bases for J; bases not matched to a gene: 3. This CDR3 is built from 15 residues. Per the germline V gene, CDR1 is ENHRY and CDR2 is SYGVKD. The CDR3 DNA is TGTGCCATCAGTGAGTCTACAGGGGAAACCGGGGAGCTGTTTTTT. Residues: CAISESTGETGELFF.

V and J are TRBV27 and TRBJ2-5; D is perhaps TRBD1 (5 bases). CDR1 MNHEY and CDR2 SMNVEV come from the germline V gene (reference sequence). This CDR3 has 14 amino acids. The V and J ends lost 4 bases and 2 bases respectively, with 11 bases between them. This chain's CDR3 is CASSSQDIQETQYF. The CDR3 DNA follows: TGTGCCAGCAGTTCACAGGATATTCAAGAGACCCAGTACTTC.

The V and J genes are TRBV7-9 and TRBJ1-2; D remains unclear. The CDR3 loop spans 15 amino acids. V was clipped by 7 bases and J by 3 bases, with 18 bases between them. Germline CDR1 and CDR2: SEHNR and FQNEAQ (reference sequence). CDR3 in amino acids: CASTKTSAGHYGYTF. CDR3 bases: TGTGCCAGCACCAAAACCTCCGCCGGACACTATGGCTACACCTTC.

This clone was observed once. The V and J genes are TRBV7-9 and TRBJ2-7; 8 bases fit TRBD1. Germline V gene data show CDR1 as SEHNR and CDR2 as FQNEAQ (reference sequence). The CDR3 has 16 residues. Trimming at V came to 4 bases and at J to 3 bases, leaving 11 bases not matched to a gene. CDR3 sequence reads: CASSSPTPGQVYEQYF. CDR3 bases: TGTGCCAGCAGCTCACCAACCCCGGGACAGGTCTACGAGCAGTACTTC.

The V call is TRBV6-5, the J call TRBJ2-1, with 9 bases aligning to TRBD2. The CDR3 is made up of 15 amino acids. Germline V lookup: CDR1 MNHEY, CDR2 SVGAGI. V shed 0 bases, J shed 8 bases, and the junction held 5 bases outside the gene matches. DNA for the CDR3: TGTGCCAGCAGTTACTCAGCGGGAGGTCGATATGAGCAGTTCTTC. Protein: CASSYSAGGRYEQFF.

The chain has TRBV6-1 and TRBJ2-7; no firm D call. The CDR3 extends over 13 amino acids. The V and J ends lost 2 bases and 2 bases respectively, with 7 bases between them. CDR1 and CDR2 from the germline V gene are MNHNS and SASEGT. CDR3 bases: TGTGCCAGCAGTGAAATGGAAGCCTACGAGCAGTACTTC. Translating gives CASSEMEAYEQYF.

The chain has TRBV4-1 and TRBJ2-3; the D gene is possibly TRBD2 (6 bases). CDR3 length: 16 residues. V lost 0 bases to trimming and J lost 2 bases, with 12 bases between them. From germline, CDR1 is MGHRA and CDR2 YSYEKL. CDR3 DNA sequence: TGCGCCAGCAGCCAAGAGCTAGCGCTGTACACAGATACGCAGTATTTT. Its protein is CASSQELALYTDTQYF.